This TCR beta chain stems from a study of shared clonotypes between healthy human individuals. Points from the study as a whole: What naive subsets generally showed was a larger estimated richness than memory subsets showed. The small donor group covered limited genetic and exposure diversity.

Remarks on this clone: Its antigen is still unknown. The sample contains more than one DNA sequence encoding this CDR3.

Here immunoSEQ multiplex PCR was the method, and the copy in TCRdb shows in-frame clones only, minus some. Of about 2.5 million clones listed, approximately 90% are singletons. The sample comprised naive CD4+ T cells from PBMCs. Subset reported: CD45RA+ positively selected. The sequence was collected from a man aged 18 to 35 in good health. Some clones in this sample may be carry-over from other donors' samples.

CDR3 sequence reads: CASSKSTDTQYF. The CDR3 nucleotides read TGTGCCAGCAGTAAGAGCACAGATACGCAGTATTTT. This chain uses TRBV2 with TRBJ2-3, with D uncertain. Germline V gene sequence: CDR1 SNHLY, CDR2 FYNNEI. The CDR3 covers 12 residues. The V end was cut by 5 bases, the J end by 0 bases, with 3 bases between.